This TCR beta chain was identified in a study of shared clonotypes between healthy human individuals. In germline, CDR1 is MGHDK, CDR2 SYGVNS. The J segment lost 3 bases and the V segment lost 7 bases, leaving 9 bases of the junction unmatched. This CDR3 is built from 15 residues. Profiling relied on immunoSEQ multiplex PCR, and the TCRdb table lists in-frame clones only, not all of them. The table includes more than 2 million clones, approximately 95% detected once. Researchers partitioned CD4+ cells into CD45RA+ naive and CD45RA-negative memory subsets. This clone was detected once. The material sequenced was naive CD4+ T cells sorted from blood. This sample's subset: CD45RA+ positively selected. The chain couples TRBV25-1 to TRBJ2-1, with TRBD1 matching 7 bases. The receptor was isolated from a man aged 18 to 30 in good health. CDR3 nucleotide sequence: TGTGCCAGCACACGGACAGGCGCGAACTACAATGAGCAGTTCTTC. It specifies CASTRTGANYNEQFF.